This record looks at one TCR beta chain sequence and its context. This record belongs to a study of shared clonotypes between healthy human individuals. Sequenced by immunoSEQ multiplex PCR; TCRdb stores in-frame clones only, minus some. The table lists 2 million to 2.5 million clones, approximately 90% of them singletons. The CDR3 consists of 14 residues. Looked up from germline, CDR1 is GTSNPN and CDR2 is SVGIG (reference sequence). Trimming left V 2 bases short and J 3 bases short, with 10 bases between. Material for sequencing was naive CD4+ T cells from PBMCs. Documented subset: CD45RA+ positively selected. The rearrangement uses TRBV30 and TRBJ2-2; no clear D gene. This clonotype was sampled from a young man in good health. Some clones in this sample may be carry-over from other donors' samples. CDR3 nucleotide sequence: TGTGCCTGGAGTTCCCCAGGTTACACCGGGGAGCTGTTTTTT. Its protein is CAWSSPGYTGELFF.